This passage covers 8 T cell receptor beta chains from one sample sequenced in a study of HIV-infected patients and healthy controls (dated by TCRdb to 2014 to 2015). Libraries were made using 5' RACE. The instrument was an Illumina MiSeq. TCRdb reworked the public reads: Q25 trimming with fastp, MiXCR clone assembly, productive beta chains retained. Every distinct CDR3 protein forms one entry, paired with its most common genes and DNA. The sample includes some 67,000 distinct CDR3 sequences, with approximately 16% observed a single time. Of the sample, approximately 5.4% falls within the top ten clones. Material for sequencing was CD4+ T cells from blood. All receptors derive from a human donor in good health.

There are many counts of this clonotype. The chain employs TRBV20-1 and TRBJ1-4, with a weak D call TRBD1 (5 bases). Trimming removed 5 bases from V and 8 bases from J, with 15 bases in between. The germline V gene encodes CDR1 DFQATT and CDR2 SNEGSKA (reference sequence). This CDR3 has 13 amino acids. CDR3 DNA: TGCAGTGCTGGGGACCTGGGGAGGGAAAAACTGTTTTTT. As protein: CSAGDLGREKLFF.

This clonotype showed up just a few times. The chain combines TRBV20-1 with TRBJ2-3; D gene unclear. This CDR3 contains 15 residues. The V end lost 3 bases, the J end lost 2 bases, and 15 bases lay between the germline ends. Germline assignment: CDR1 DFQATT and CDR2 SNEGSKA (reference sequence). The CDR3 is CSASRLTSPTDTQYF. CDR3 sequence (DNA): TGCAGTGCTAGTAGGCTCACAAGTCCCACAGATACGCAGTATTTT.

The chain uses TRBV2 and TRBJ1-2, with 7 bases aligning to TRBD1. The CDR3 has 14 amino acids. The germline CDR1 and CDR2 sequences are SNHLY and FYNNEI. The V segment lost 6 bases and the J segment 12 bases; nucleotides outside the gene matches: 16. The CDR3 spells CASRQTGLAFFNTF. The CDR3 DNA sequence: TGTGCCAGCAGACAGACAGGGTTGGCCTTCTTCAACACCTTC.

This clonotype was counted only a few times. The V call is TRBV5-1, the J call TRBJ2-3; tentatively, D is TRBD1 (5 bases). CDR3 length equals 16 residues. Germline V gene sequence: CDR1 SGHRS, CDR2 YFSETQ. V lost 5 bases to trimming and J lost 0 bases, with 16 bases between them. The CDR3 DNA is TGCGCCAGCAGATATTTTGGGGCCCCTAGCACAGATACGCAGTATTTT. Its protein is CASRYFGAPSTDTQYF. Full variable domain (rest looked up from reference TRBV5-1 and TRBJ2-3): KAGVTQTPRYLIKTRGQQVTLSCSPISGHRSVSWYQQTPGQGLQFLFEYFSETQRNKGNFPGRFSGRQFSNSRSEMNVSTLELGDSALYLCASRYFGAPSTDTQYFGPGTRLTVL.

The V call is TRBV28, the J call TRBJ2-7; D remains unclear. V lost 4 bases, J lost 4 bases, and 14 bases lay in between. The germline V gene encodes CDR1 MDHEN and CDR2 SYDVKM. This CDR3 is built from 14 residues. The DNA of the CDR3 is TGTGCCAGCAGTTGGAATTCAATCAGATACGAGCAGTACTTC. Its translation: CASSWNSIRYEQYF.

This chain joins TRBV4-3 and TRBJ1-1, with a tentative D call TRBD1 (6 bases). This CDR3 region has 12 residues. Germline CDR1 LGHNA, CDR2 YSLEER. Trimming stripped 6 bases from V and 5 bases from J, with 10 bases between. Here the CDR3 reads CASRRGETEAFF. CDR3 coding DNA: TGCGCCAGCAGGAGGGGGGAGACTGAAGCTTTCTTT.

This clonotype appeared a few times. This rearrangement joins TRBV12-3 or TRBV12-4 to TRBJ1-5, with unresolved D. Trimming pared 3 bases from V and 7 bases from J, leaving 10 bases between. The CDR3 covers 13 residues. The CDR3 here is CASSLLGGQPQHF. The CDR3 bases are TGTGCCAGCAGTTTGCTGGGAGGGCAGCCCCAGCATTTT.

This clonotype was recorded a few times. The rearrangement uses TRBV20-1 and TRBJ1-4, with 10 bases lining up with TRBD1. Unmatched junction bases numbered 9, after V lost 6 bases and J lost 17 bases. From germline, CDR1 is DFQATT and CDR2 SNEGSKA (reference sequence). This CDR3 spans 11 amino acids. CDR3 loop: CSARGGQGRFF. Here the CDR3 DNA reads TGCAGTGCGCGAGGGGGACAGGGGAGATTTTTT.